Listed here is a single TCR beta chain. Its antigen is unknown. The CDR3 runs 14 residues. With 7 bases clipped from V and 6 bases from J, the junction kept 7 bases outside the gene matches. Germline CDR1 and CDR2: ENHRY and SYGVKD. Each donor was healthy, and each was a bone marrow donor. Vbeta (60) and Jbeta (13) primers were used in the PCR. Assay used: immunoSEQ multiplex PCR; TCRdb lists only in-frame clones, some missing. The top ten hold about 0.3% of the sample, which has a few hundred thousand clones, 80% seen once. The source of the sample is a study of cytomegalovirus exposure and HLA in healthy donors. Study background: Most donors, more than 80% of around 400 genotyped, fell in the Caucasian-associated ancestry cluster.

Findings and limits, study-wide: In a later analysis, at a false discovery rate of 0.05, roughly 17,000 TCR beta sequences matched HLA alleles.

J is TRBJ2-2 and V is TRBV10-3; TRBD1 agrees at 8 bases. Input material: PBMCs. The TCR originated in a girl aged 2 to 10 in good health and CMV-seronegative. The CDR3 here is CAIKETGDAGELFF. The CDR3 nucleotides read TGTGCCATCAAAGAGACAGGGGACGCCGGGGAGCTGTTTTTT.